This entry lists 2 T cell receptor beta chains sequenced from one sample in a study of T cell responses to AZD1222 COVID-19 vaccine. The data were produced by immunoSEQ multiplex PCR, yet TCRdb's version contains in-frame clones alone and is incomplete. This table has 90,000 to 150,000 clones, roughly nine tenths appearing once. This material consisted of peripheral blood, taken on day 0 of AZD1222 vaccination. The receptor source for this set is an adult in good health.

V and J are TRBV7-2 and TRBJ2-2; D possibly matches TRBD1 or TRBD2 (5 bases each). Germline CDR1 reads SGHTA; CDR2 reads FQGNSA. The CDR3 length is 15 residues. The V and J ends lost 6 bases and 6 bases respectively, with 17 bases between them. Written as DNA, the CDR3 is TGTGCCAGCAGTCTTAGGGTGGGGGTCGCCGGGGAGCTGTTTTTT. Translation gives CASSLRVGVAGELFF.

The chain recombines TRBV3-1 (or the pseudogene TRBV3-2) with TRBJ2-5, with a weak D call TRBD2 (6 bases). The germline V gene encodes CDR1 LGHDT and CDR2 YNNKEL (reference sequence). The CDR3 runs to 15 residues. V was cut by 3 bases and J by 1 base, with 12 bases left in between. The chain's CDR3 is CASSHLAFLQETQYF. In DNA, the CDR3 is TGTGCCAGCAGCCACCTAGCGTTCCTCCAAGAGACCCAGTACTTC.